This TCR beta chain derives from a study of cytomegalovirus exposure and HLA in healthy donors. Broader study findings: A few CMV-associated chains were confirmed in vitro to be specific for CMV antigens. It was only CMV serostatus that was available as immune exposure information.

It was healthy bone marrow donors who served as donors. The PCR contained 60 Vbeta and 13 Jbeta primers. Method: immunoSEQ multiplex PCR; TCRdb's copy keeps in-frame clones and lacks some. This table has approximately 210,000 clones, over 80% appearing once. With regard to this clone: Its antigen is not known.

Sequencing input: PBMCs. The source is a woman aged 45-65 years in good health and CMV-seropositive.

The CDR3 sequence: CASSLRGGGTVNNQPQHF. The CDR3 nucleotides read TGTGCCAGCAGCTTAAGGGGTGGTGGGACAGTAAATAATCAGCCCCAGCATTTT. The V call is TRBV7-8, the J call TRBJ1-5; TRBD1 matches at 7 bases. Unmatched junction bases numbered 14, after V lost 2 bases and J lost 4 bases. Germline CDR1 reads SGHVS; CDR2 reads FQNEAQ. The CDR3 sequence is 18 residues long.